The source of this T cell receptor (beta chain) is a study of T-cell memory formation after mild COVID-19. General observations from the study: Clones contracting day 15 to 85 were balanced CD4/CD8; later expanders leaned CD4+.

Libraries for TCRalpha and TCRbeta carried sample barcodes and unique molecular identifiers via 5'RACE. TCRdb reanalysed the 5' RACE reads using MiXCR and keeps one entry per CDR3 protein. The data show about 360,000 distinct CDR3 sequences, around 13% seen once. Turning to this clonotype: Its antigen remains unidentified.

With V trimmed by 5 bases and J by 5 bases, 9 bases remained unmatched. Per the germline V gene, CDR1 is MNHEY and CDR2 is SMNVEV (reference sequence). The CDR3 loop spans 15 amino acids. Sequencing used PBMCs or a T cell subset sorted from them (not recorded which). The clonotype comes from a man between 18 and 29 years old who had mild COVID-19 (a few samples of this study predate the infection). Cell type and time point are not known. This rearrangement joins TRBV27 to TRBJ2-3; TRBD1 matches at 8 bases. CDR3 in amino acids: CASSLPSDRGDTQYF. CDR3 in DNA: TGTGCCAGCAGTCTCCCGTCCGACAGGGGAGATACGCAGTATTTT.